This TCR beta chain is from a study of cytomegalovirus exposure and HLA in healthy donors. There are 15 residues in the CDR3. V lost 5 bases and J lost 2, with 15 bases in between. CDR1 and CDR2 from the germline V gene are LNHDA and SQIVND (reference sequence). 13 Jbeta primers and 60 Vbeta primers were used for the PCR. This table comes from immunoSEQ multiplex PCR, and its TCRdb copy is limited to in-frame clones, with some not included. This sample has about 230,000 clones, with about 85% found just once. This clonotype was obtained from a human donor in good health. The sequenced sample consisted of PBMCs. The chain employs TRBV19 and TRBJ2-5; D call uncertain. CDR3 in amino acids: CASSSPASQQETQYF. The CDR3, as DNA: TGTGCCAGTAGTTCCCCTGCAAGCCAACAAGAGACCCAGTACTTC. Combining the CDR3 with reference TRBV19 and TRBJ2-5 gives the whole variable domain DGGITQSPKYLFRKEGQNVTLSCEQNLNHDAMYWYRQDPGQGLRLIYYSQIVNDFQKGDIAEGYSVSREKKESFPLTVTSAQKNPTAFYLCASSSPASQQETQYFGPGTRLLVL.